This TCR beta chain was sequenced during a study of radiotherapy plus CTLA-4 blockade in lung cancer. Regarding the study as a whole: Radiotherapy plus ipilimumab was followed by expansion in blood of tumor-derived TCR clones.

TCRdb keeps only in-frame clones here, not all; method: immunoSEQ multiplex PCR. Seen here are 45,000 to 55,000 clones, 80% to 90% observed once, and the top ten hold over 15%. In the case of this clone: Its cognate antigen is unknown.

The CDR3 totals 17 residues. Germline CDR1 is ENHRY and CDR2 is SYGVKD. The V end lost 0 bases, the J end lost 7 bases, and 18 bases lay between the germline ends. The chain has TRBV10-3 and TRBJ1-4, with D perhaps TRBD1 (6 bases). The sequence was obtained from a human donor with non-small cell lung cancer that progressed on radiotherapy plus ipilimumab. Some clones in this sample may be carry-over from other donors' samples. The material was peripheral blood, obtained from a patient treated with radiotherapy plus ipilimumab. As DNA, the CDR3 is TGTGCCATCAGTGAGTCGGACAGCCCCCGGGTCGGTGAAAAACTGTTTTTT. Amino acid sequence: CAISESDSPRVGEKLFF.